These T cell receptor beta chains were read from a single sample in a study of T cell changes during pregnancy in multiple sclerosis. Some clones are missing from TCRdb's copy, which holds only in-frame ones; the method was immunoSEQ multiplex PCR. Of about 110,000 clones listed, about 89% are singletons. The sequencing here drew on peripheral blood, taken before pregnancy. The source is a female donor with multiple sclerosis, enrolled in a pregnancy study. The CDR3 runs from the conserved cysteine through the conserved F or W. A D gene is named only where the DNA matches it firmly. The size of a clone is reported for some rows only, either as once, few or many, or as a class for expanded clones.

V,D,J,size,CDR3,DNA
TRBV2,.,TRBJ1-5,once,CASNKDNQPQHF,TGTGCCAGCAACAAAGACAATCAGCCCCAGCATTTT
TRBV27,TRBD1,TRBJ1-2,.,CASSGTGSFSYGYTF,TGTGCCAGCAGTGGGACAGGCTCCTTCTCCTATGGCTACACCTTC
TRBV6-6,.,TRBJ1-1,.,CASTTVGGNTEAFF,TGTGCCAGCACCACGGTGGGGGGGAACACTGAAGCTTTCTTT
TRBV29-1,TRBD1,TRBJ1-1,.,CSSYSGDRDTEAFF,TGCAGCTCATATTCGGGGGACAGGGACACTGAAGCTTTCTTT
TRBV2,TRBD1,TRBJ1-2,.,CASSATPRGPNYGYTF,TGTGCCAGCAGTGCAACGCCCAGGGGGCCAAACTATGGCTACACCTTC
TRBV6-6,.,TRBJ2-7,.,CASSEVWRYGQYF,TGTGCCAGCAGCGAGGTATGGCGGTACGGGCAGTACTTC
TRBV9,.,TRBJ2-2,.,CASSVGQGSTGELFF,TGTGCCAGCAGCGTGGGTCAAGGGAGCACCGGGGAGCTGTTTTTT
TRBV5-1,.,TRBJ2-1,.,CASSLAGSGKNEQFF,TGCGCCAGCAGCTTGGCAGGGTCGGGTAAAAATGAGCAGTTCTTC
TRBV28,.,TRBJ2-2,.,CASSALQNTGELFF,TGTGCCAGCAGCGCTTTACAGAACACCGGGGAGCTGTTTTTT
TRBV13,TRBD2,TRBJ2-1,.,CASSRMASGYNEQFF,TGTGCCAGCAGCCGAATGGCTAGCGGATACAATGAGCAGTTCTTC
TRBV2,TRBD1,TRBJ1-2,.,CASRGTGANYGYTF,TGTGCCAGCAGGGGGACAGGGGCTAACTATGGCTACACCTTC
TRBV7-2,.,TRBJ1-2,.,CASSLFNYGYTF,TGTGCCAGCAGCCTTTTTAACTATGGCTACACCTTC
TRBV7-9,TRBD2,TRBJ2-5,.,CASSLTSGVQTQYF,TGTGCCAGCAGCCTGACTAGCGGGGTACAGACCCAGTACTTC
TRBV7-3,.,TRBJ2-3,.,CASSYLPGTDTQYF,TGTGCCAGCAGCTACTTACCGGGCACAGATACGCAGTATTTT
TRBV9,.,TRBJ1-1,.,CASSVGEGEAFF,TGTGCCAGCAGCGTAGGTGAGGGTGAAGCTTTCTTT
TRBV5-4,.,TRBJ2-1,.,CASSSYGLGGFYNEQFF,TGTGCCAGCAGCTCCTACGGATTGGGGGGATTCTACAATGAGCAGTTCTTC
TRBV6-6,.,TRBJ1-2,.,CASRTPTGPYTF,TGTGCCAGCAGAACCCCGACAGGCCCCTACACCTTC
TRBV9,.,TRBJ1-1,once,CASSVGWALEGTEAFF,TGTGCCAGCAGCGTAGGATGGGCCTTAGAGGGCACTGAAGCTTTCTTT
TRBV9,TRBD2,TRBJ2-3,.,CASSAGTSVTDTQYF,TGTGCCAGCAGCGCCGGGACTAGCGTCACAGATACGCAGTATTTT
TRBV7-8,.,TRBJ2-2,.,CASKLVTGELFF,TGTGCCAGCAAACTAGTAACCGGGGAGCTGTTTTTT
TRBV18,.,TRBJ1-3,.,CASSPGQGMTGNTIYF,TGTGCCAGCTCACCGGGGCAGGGGATGACTGGAAACACCATATATTTT
TRBV7-9,TRBD1,TRBJ2-1,.,CASSLGTGLYNEQFF,TGTGCCAGCAGCTTAGGGACAGGCCTCTACAATGAGCAGTTCTTC
TRBV7-8,.,TRBJ2-7,.,CASSPGVPSLSYEQYF,TGTGCCAGCAGCCCAGGTGTACCGAGCCTCTCCTACGAGCAGTACTTC
TRBV27,.,TRBJ1-1,.,CASSLSGGADTEAFF,TGTGCCAGCAGTTTATCCGGGGGGGCTGACACTGAAGCTTTCTTT
TRBV21-1,.,TRBJ1-2,.,CASSKGKSTGYTF,TGTGCCAGCAGCAAAGGAAAAAGCACTGGCTACACCTTC
TRBV9,.,TRBJ2-5,.,CASSQPGSETQYF,TGTGCCAGCAGCCAACCGGGGAGCGAGACCCAGTACTTC
TRBV7-2,.,TRBJ1-3,.,CASRQGQGGNTIYF,TGTGCCAGCAGACAGGGTCAGGGCGGAAACACCATATATTTT
TRBV10-1,.,TRBJ2-3,.,CASSEKNGTLQFYGTDTQYF,TGCGCCAGCAGTGAGAAAAATGGGACACTACAATTTTATGGCACAGATACGCAGTATTTT
TRBV14,.,TRBJ1-4,.,CASSPTGRSNEKLFF,TGTGCCAGCAGTCCCACAGGGAGATCTAATGAAAAACTGTTTTTT
TRBV29-1,.,TRBJ2-1,.,CSACPTSRFGYNEQFF,TGCAGCGCCTGCCCCACTAGCAGGTTTGGGTACAATGAGCAGTTCTTC
TRBV7-2,.,TRBJ2-7,.,CASSFGDRVGLDEQYF,TGTGCCAGCAGCTTCGGAGACAGGGTGGGACTGGACGAGCAGTACTTC
TRBV7-9,.,TRBJ1-6,.,CASGGRLYNSPLHF,TGTGCCAGCGGGGGCCGGCTATATAATTCACCCCTCCACTTT
TRBV27,TRBD1,TRBJ2-7,.,CASSIGLTGVEQYF,TGTGCCAGCAGTATAGGACTTACAGGGGTCGAGCAGTACTTC
TRBV2,TRBD1,TRBJ1-6,.,CASLYRTGAYPLHF,TGTGCCAGCTTGTACAGGACAGGCGCATATCCCCTCCACTTT
TRBV7-9,.,TRBJ2-3,.,CASSFGDSSTDTQYF,TGTGCCAGCAGCTTCGGGGACTCTAGCACAGATACGCAGTATTTT
TRBV28,.,TRBJ2-1,.,CASSFGGAQGRRNEQFF,TGTGCCAGCAGTTTTGGGGGGGCCCAGGGGCGGCGGAATGAGCAGTTCTTC
TRBV25-1,TRBD1,TRBJ2-5,.,CASSEGWPRDRGKETQYF,TGTGCCAGCAGTGAGGGCTGGCCTCGGGACAGGGGGAAAGAGACCCAGTACTTC
TRBV5-6,TRBD2,TRBJ2-2,.,CASSTRGGIGELFF,TGTGCCAGCAGCACGCGGGGGGGCATCGGGGAGCTGTTTTTT
TRBV4-2,.,TRBJ2-1,.,CASSQVSGVAYNEQFF,TGTGCCAGCAGCCAAGTTTCGGGGGTGGCCTACAATGAGCAGTTCTTC
TRBV2,.,TRBJ2-7,.,CASSRYGEPSYEQYF,TGTGCCAGCAGTAGATACGGGGAACCATCCTACGAGCAGTACTTC
TRBV6-1,.,TRBJ2-3,.,CASSATRRDTQYF,TGTGCCAGCAGTGCCACCCGGAGGGATACGCAGTATTTT
TRBV6-5,TRBD1,TRBJ1-1,.,CASRDWGQVSEAFF,TGTGCCAGCAGGGATTGGGGACAGGTTTCTGAAGCTTTCTTT